Shown below are 5 T cell receptor beta chains from a single sample sequenced in a study of CD8 T cells in ankylosing spondylitis. From the 5' RACE reads, TCRdb called clonotypes with MiXCR, one entry per CDR3 protein. Among 180,000 or so distinct CDR3 sequences listed, around 10% were seen once. The sample taken for sequencing was blood, either unsorted or a sorted T cell fraction (not recorded which). The receptors were gathered from a male donor with ankylosing spondylitis or in good health (not recorded which).

As to this clonotype: A read error may explain this, as a much larger clone is one base away. CDR3: CASSQARGAAGVLFF. The CDR3 DNA follows: TGCGCCAGCAGCCAAGCACGGGGCGCGGCCGGGGTGCTGTTTTTT. The chain combines TRBV4-3 with TRBJ2-2; D is possibly TRBD1 or TRBD2 (5 bases each). CDR1 LGHNA and CDR2 YSLEER come from the germline V gene. This CDR3 comprises 15 residues.

This clonotype was observed many times. The J gene is TRBJ1-1, the V gene TRBV25-1; the D is unclear. V shed 1 base and J shed 4 bases, with 7 bases lying between them. CDR3 size: 13 residues. Germline CDR1 MGHDK, CDR2 SYGVNS. DNA for the CDR3: TGTGCCAGCAGTGAATCCGTAGTCACTGAAGCTTTCTTT. Amino acids: CASSESVVTEAFF.

In this sample, this clonotype turned up many times. This chain uses TRBV29-1 with TRBJ2-4, with D hard to call. V gave up 6 bases and J gave up 0 bases, with 12 bases separating them. The germline gives CDR1 SQVTM, CDR2 ANQGSEA. CDR3 length equals 14 residues. DNA for the CDR3: TGCAGCGTCCTAGTGACACAAGCCAAAAACATTCAGTACTTC. Its protein is CSVLVTQAKNIQYF. Filled out from reference TRBV29-1 and TRBJ2-4, the complete variable domain reads SAVISQKPSRDICQRGTSLTIQCQVDSQVTMMFWYRQQPGQSLTLIATANQGSEATYESGFVIDKFPISRPNLTFSTLTVSNMSPEDSSIYLCSVLVTQAKNIQYFGAGTRLSVL.

The rearrangement links TRBV7-9 to TRBJ2-3; D ambiguous. CDR3 length: 17 residues. Per germline, CDR1 SEHNR and CDR2 FQNEAQ (reference sequence). The ends were cut back, 5 bases at V and 0 bases at J, with 18 bases in the middle. DNA of the CDR3: TGTGCCAGCAGCATGCGACGGAGCCCCAATAGCACAGATACGCAGTATTTT. Protein sequence: CASSMRRSPNSTDTQYF. The complete variable domain, with remaining parts taken from reference TRBV7-9 and TRBJ2-3, reads DTGVSQNPRHKITKRGQNVTFRCDPISEHNRLYWYRQTLGQGPEFLTYFQNEAQLEKSRLLSDRFSAERPKGSFSTLEIQRTEQGDSAMYLCASSMRRSPNSTDTQYFGPGTRLTVL.

This clonotype came up many times. The rearrangement links TRBV7-8 to TRBJ2-1; TRBD2 aligns across 8 bases. CDR3 length equals 14 residues. Germline V gene sequence: CDR1 SGHVS, CDR2 FQNEAQ. The ends lost 3 bases at V and 8 bases at J; junction bases unmatched: 6. DNA of the CDR3: TGTGCCAGCAGCTTTGGGACTAGGATGGATGAGCAGTTCTTC. This gives the protein CASSFGTRMDEQFF.